The clone carrying this T cell receptor beta chain came up a few times. What it recognizes is unknown. The entirety of the isolated RNA underwent reverse transcription, so expressed TCRB transcripts were sequenced. Sequencing was performed with immunoSEQ multiplex PCR; in TCRdb, only in-frame clones are kept and a portion is missing. The table lists approximately 360,000 clones, around 13% of them singletons. The CDR3 runs to 14 residues. With 4 bases clipped from V and 4 bases from J, the junction kept 3 bases outside the gene matches. Per germline, CDR1 SNHLY and CDR2 FYNNEI. Over 95% purity was reached by all sorted populations. This sample is part of a study of beta chain features in type 1 diabetes. Study conclusions and caveats: In every one of the four CD4+ subsets, TCRB CDR3s were moderately but significantly shorter in Type 1 diabetes patients.

The sample taken for sequencing was naive CD4+ T cells from blood. This clonotype was obtained from a woman aged 18 to 35 with type 1 diabetes. This rearrangement joins TRBV2 to TRBJ1-5, with 8 bases lining up with TRBD1. This CDR3 reads CASSAGQGNQPQHF. DNA for the CDR3: TGTGCCAGCAGTGCAGGACAGGGTAATCAGCCCCAGCATTTT.